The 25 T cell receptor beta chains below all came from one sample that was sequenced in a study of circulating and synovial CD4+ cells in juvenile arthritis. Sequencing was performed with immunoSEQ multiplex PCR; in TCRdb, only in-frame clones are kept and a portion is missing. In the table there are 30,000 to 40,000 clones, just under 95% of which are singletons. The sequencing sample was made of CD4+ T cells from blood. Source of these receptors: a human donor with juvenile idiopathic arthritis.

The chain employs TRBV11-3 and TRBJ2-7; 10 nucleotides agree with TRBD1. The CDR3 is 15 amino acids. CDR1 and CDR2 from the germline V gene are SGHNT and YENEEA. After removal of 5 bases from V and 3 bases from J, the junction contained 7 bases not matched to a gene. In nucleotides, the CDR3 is TGTGCCAGCAGCCAAGGGGGGACAGGGGACTACGAGCAGTACTTC. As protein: CASSQGGTGDYEQYF. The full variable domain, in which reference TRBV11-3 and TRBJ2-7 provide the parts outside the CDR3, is EAGVVQSPRYKIIEKKQPVAFWCNPISGHNTLYWYLQNLGQGPELLIRYENEEAVDDSQLPKDRFSAERLKGVDSTLKIQPAELGDSAVYLCASSQGGTGDYEQYFGPGTRLTVT.

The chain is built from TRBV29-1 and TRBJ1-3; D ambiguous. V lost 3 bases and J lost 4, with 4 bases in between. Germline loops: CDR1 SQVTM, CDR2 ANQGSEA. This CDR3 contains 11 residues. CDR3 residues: CSVDRGNTIYF. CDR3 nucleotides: TGCAGCGTTGATAGAGGAAACACCATATATTTT.

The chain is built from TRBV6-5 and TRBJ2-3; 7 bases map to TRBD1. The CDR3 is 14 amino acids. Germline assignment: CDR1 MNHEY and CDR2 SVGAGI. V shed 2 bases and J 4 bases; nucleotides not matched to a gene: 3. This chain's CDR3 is CASSYERGPDTQYF. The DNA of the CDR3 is TGTGCCAGCAGTTACGAGAGGGGGCCAGATACGCAGTATTTT.

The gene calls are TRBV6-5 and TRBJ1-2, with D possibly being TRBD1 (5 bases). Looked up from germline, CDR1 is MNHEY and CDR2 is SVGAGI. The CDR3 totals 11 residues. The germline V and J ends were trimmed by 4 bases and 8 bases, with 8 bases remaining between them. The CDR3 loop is CASSSQGGYTF. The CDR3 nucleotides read TGTGCCAGCAGTTCCCAGGGAGGCTACACCTTC.

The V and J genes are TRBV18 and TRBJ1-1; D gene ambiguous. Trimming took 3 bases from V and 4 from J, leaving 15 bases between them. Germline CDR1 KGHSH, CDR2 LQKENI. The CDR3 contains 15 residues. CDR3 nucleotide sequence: TGTGCCAGCTCACCGCTCATCCAGGAGGCCACTGAAGCTTTCTTT. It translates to CASSPLIQEATEAFF.

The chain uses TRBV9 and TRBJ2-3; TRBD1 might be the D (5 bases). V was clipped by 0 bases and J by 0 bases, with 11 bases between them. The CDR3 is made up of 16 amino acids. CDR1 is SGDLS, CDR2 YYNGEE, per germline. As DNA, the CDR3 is TGTGCCAGCAGCGTAGGAGGTGACAGAAGCACAGATACGCAGTATTTT. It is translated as CASSVGGDRSTDTQYF.

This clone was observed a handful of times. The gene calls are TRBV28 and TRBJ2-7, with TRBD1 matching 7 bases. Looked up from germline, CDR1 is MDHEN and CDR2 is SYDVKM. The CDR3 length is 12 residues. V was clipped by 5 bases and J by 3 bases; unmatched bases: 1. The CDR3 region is CASSTGDYEQYF. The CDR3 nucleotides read TGTGCCAGCAGTACAGGGGACTACGAGCAGTACTTC.

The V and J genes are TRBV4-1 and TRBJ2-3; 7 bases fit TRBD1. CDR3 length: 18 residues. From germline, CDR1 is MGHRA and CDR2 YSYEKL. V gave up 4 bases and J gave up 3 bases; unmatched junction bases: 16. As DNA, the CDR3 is TGCGCCAGCAGCCTCACGCTAAACCTCAGGGGGAGAACAGATACGCAGTATTTT. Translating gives CASSLTLNLRGRTDTQYF.

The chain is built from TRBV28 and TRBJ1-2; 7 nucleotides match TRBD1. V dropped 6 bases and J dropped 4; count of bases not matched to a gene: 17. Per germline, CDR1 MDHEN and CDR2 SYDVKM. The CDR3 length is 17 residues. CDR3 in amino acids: CASRYQGVTGFSYGYTF. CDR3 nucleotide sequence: TGTGCCAGCAGATACCAGGGGGTGACAGGGTTTAGCTATGGCTACACCTTC.

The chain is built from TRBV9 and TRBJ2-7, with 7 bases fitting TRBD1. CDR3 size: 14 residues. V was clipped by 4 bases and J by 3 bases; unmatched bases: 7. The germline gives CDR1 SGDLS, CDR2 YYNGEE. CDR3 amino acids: CASSLDRVNYEQYF. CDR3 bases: TGTGCCAGCAGCCTTGACAGGGTAAACTACGAGCAGTACTTC.

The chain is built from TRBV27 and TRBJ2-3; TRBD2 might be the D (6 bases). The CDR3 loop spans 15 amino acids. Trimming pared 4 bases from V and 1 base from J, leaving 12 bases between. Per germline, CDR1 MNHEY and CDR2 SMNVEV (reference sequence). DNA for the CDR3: TGTGCCAGCAGTTCCCTTGGGACTGGCACAGATACGCAGTATTTT. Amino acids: CASSSLGTGTDTQYF.

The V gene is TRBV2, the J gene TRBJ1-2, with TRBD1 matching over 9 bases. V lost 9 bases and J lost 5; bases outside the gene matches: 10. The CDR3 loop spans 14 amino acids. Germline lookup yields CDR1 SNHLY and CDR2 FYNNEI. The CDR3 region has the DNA TGTGCCAGTAGACAGGGGGGACCTTTTTATGGCTACACCTTC. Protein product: CASRQGGPFYGYTF.

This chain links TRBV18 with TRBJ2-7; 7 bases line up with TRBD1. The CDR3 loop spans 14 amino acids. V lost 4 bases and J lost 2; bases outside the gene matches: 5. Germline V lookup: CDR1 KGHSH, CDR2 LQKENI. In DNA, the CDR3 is TGTGCCAGCTCACACGGGACAGAGCCCTACGAGCAGTACTTC. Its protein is CASSHGTEPYEQYF. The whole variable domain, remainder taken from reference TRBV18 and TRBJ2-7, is NAGVMQNPRHLVRRRGQEARLRCSPMKGHSHVYWYRQLPEEGLKFMVYLQKENIIDESGMPKERFSAEFPKEGPSILRIQQVVRGDSAAYFCASSHGTEPYEQYFGPGTRLTVT.

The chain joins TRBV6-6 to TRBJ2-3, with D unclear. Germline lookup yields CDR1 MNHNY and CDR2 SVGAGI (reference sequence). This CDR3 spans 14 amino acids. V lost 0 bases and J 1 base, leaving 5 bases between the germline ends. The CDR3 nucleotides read TGTGCCAGCAGTTACTCACTTGGCACAGATACGCAGTATTTT. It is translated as CASSYSLGTDTQYF.

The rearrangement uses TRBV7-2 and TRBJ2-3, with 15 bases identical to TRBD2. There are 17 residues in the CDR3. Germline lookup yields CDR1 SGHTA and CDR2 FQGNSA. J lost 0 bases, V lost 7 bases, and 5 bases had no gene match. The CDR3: CASTRTSGGASTDTQYF. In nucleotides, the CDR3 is TGTGCCAGCACCCGGACTAGCGGGGGGGCTAGCACAGATACGCAGTATTTT.

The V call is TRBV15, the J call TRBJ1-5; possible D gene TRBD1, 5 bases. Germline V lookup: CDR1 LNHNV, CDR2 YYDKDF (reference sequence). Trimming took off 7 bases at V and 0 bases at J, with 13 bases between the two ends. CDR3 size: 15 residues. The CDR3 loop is CATMLGGNSNQPQHF. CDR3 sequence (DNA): TGTGCCACCATGTTGGGGGGAAATAGCAATCAGCCCCAGCATTTT.

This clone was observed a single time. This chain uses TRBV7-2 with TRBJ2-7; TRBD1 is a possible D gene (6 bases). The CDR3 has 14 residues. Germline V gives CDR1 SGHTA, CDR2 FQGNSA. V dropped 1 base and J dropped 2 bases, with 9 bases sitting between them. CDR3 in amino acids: CASSLGQDAYEQYF. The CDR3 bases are TGTGCCAGCAGCTTAGGACAGGACGCCTACGAGCAGTACTTC.

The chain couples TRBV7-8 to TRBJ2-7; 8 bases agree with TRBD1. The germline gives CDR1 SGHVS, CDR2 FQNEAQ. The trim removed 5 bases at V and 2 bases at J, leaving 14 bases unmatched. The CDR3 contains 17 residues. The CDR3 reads CASSRGQGGGITYEQYF. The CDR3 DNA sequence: TGTGCCAGCAGCCGCGGACAGGGTGGGGGGATAACCTACGAGCAGTACTTC.

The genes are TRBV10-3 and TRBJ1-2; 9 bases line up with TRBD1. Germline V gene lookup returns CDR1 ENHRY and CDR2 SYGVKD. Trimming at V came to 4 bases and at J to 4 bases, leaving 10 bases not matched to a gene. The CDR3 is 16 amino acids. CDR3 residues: CAISGGQGGLGYGYTF. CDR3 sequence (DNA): TGTGCCATCAGTGGGGGACAGGGAGGGTTAGGCTATGGCTACACCTTC.

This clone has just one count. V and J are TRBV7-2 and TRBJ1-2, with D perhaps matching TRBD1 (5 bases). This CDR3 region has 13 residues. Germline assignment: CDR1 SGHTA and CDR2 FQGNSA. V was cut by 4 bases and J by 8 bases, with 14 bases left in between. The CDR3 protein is CASSSDGGAGYTF. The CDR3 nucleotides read TGTGCCAGCAGCTCCGATGGCGGGGCGGGCTACACCTTC.

The CDR3 is CASSEALLSSYEQYF. The CDR3, as DNA: TGTGCCAGCTCCGAGGCCCTTCTTAGCTCCTACGAGCAGTACTTC. The J gene is TRBJ2-7, the V gene TRBV27; D uncertain. Trimming stripped 8 bases from V and 0 bases from J, with 17 bases between. This CDR3 has 15 residues. Per the germline V gene, CDR1 is MNHEY and CDR2 is SMNVEV (reference sequence).

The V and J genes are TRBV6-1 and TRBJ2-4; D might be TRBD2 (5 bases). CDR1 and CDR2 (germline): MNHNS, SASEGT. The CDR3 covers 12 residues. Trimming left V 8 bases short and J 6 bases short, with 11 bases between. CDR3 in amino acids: CASLRSGNIQYF. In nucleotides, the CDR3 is TGTGCCAGCCTCCGCAGCGGAAACATTCAGTACTTC.

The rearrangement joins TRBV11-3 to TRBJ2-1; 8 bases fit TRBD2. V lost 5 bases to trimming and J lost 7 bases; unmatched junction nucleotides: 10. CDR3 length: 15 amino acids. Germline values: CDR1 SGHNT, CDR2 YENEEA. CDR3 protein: CASSLTSSGLNEQFF. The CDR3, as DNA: TGTGCCAGCAGCCTAACCTCTAGCGGGTTAAATGAGCAGTTCTTC.

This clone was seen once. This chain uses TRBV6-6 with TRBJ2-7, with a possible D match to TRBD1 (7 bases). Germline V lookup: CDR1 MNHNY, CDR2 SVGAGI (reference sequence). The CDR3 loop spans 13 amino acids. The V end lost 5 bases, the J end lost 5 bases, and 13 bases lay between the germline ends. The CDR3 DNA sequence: TGTGCCAGCAGTCGACAGGGAGGAAACGAGCAGTACTTC. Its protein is CASSRQGGNEQYF.

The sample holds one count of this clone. CDR3 protein: CASSLRGGQETQYF. In DNA form, the CDR3 reads TGCGCCAGCAGCCTGAGGGGAGGCCAAGAGACCCAGTACTTC. The rearrangement joins TRBV4-3 to TRBJ2-5; tentatively, D is TRBD2 (6 bases). The germline V gene has CDR1 LGHNA and CDR2 YSLEER. V gave up 4 bases and J gave up 1 base, with 10 bases separating them. The CDR3 length is 14 residues.